This paragraph covers one T cell receptor beta chain sequence. Profiled with immunoSEQ multiplex PCR; TCRdb holds only in-frame clones, not every one. The sample holds some 100,000 clones; around 93% are singletons and the top ten take roughly 1%. These data originate in a study of T cell changes during pregnancy in multiple sclerosis. The CDR3 loop spans 16 amino acids. The trim removed 1 base at V and 5 bases at J, leaving 9 bases unmatched. The germline CDR1 and CDR2 sequences are MDHEN and SYDVKM. The source material was peripheral blood, sampled before pregnancy. This chain connects TRBV28 to TRBJ2-7, with 9 bases that match TRBD2. This clonotype was obtained from a female donor with multiple sclerosis, enrolled in a pregnancy study. The CDR3 region is CASSLFRREGRNEQYF. CDR3 bases: TGTGCCAGCAGTTTATTTCGGCGGGAGGGCCGGAACGAGCAGTACTTC.